This T cell receptor (beta chain) was captured by sequencing in a study of blood T cells in healthy people across ages. V dropped 1 base and J dropped 1 base, with 7 bases sitting between them. The CDR3 consists of 14 residues. Through a sample-barcoded 5' primer and a J-beta primer mix, a second PCR was run for roughly 6 to 12 cycles. TCRdb reprocessed the 5' RACE reads with MiXCR, giving one entry per CDR3 protein. The data contain 750,000 to 850,000 distinct CDR3 sequences, approximately 25% of them seen just once; the ten biggest clones take up 3.7%. These data were likewise used in another study, on T cells of mothers and their children. That work adds: Sequencing revealed no T cell clones that were persistent and microchimeric.

The sequenced sample consisted of blood. The origin of this receptor is a boy between 10 and 17 years old in good health. The genes are TRBV12-3 or TRBV12-4 and TRBJ1-1; tentative D call: TRBD1 (6 bases). The DNA for the CDR3 is TGTGCCAGCAGTTTAGAGGACAGGAACACTGAAGCTTTCTTT. This gives the protein CASSLEDRNTEAFF.